A selection of T cell receptor beta chains follows, all from one sample in a study of naive and memory T cell subsets. TCRdb reprocessed the UMI-ligation and nested PCR reads via MiXCR and lists one record per CDR3 protein. The sample has about 150,000 distinct CDR3 sequences; 22% are singletons. The source material was naive CD4+ T cells from blood. The receptor source for this set is a human donor in good health. CDR3s include the opening cysteine and the closing phenylalanine or tryptophan. The D gene is left open where the match is weak. The size of a clone is reported for some rows only, either as once, few or many, or as a class for expanded clones.

clone_size	d_call	v_call	j_call	cdr3_nt	cdr3_aa
NA	TRBD2	TRBV7-2	TRBJ2-4	TGTGCCAGCAGCCCCACCCGGAATAGCGGGCGGGACATTCAGTACTTC	CASSPTRNSGRDIQYF
NA	NA	TRBV5-1	TRBJ2-1	TGCGCCAGCAGCTTGTTACCTTGGGGGTCCTACAATGAGCAGTTCTTC	CASSLLPWGSYNEQFF
NA	TRBD2	TRBV24-1	TRBJ2-1	TGTGCCACCAGTGATTGGACTAGCGGGGCCAATGGGAATGAGCAGTTCTTC	CATSDWTSGANGNEQFF
few	TRBD2	TRBV20-1	TRBJ2-3	TGCAGTGCCCCGATTTCGGCTAGCGGGAGGGTCACAGATACGCAGTATTTT	CSAPISASGRVTDTQYF
NA	NA	TRBV25-1	TRBJ2-1	TGTGCCAGCAGTGACCCCTTCCGGGGGGCCTTCAATGAGCAGTTCTTC	CASSDPFRGAFNEQFF
few	TRBD2	TRBV6-1	TRBJ2-5	TGTGCCAGCAGCAGGGGGACTAGCGGGAGTGAGACCCAGTACTTC	CASSRGTSGSETQYF
NA	NA	TRBV4-1	TRBJ2-7	TGCGCCAGCAGCCAAGATGAGGGAAGGGGTAGGTACGAGCAGTACTTC	CASSQDEGRGRYEQYF
few	TRBD2	TRBV6-6	TRBJ2-3	TGTGCCAGCAGCCAACGGCCGGTTCCCCGGGGGGACTTTGATACGCAGTATTTT	CASSQRPVPRGDFDTQYF
NA	NA	TRBV28	TRBJ2-7	TGTGCCAGCAGGACCATCTACGAGCAGTACTTC	CASRTIYEQYF
NA	NA	TRBV29-1	TRBJ2-7	TGCAGCGCCTTCGCCCGGGGCCGGGCTAACTACGAGCAGTACTTC	CSAFARGRANYEQYF
few	NA	TRBV12-3/TRBV12-4	TRBJ2-1	TGTGCCAGCAGTCTTGGACTGGCGGTTACCAAGCAGTTCTTC	CASSLGLAVTKQFF
few	TRBD2	TRBV18	TRBJ2-7	TGTGCCAGCTCACCGCCCACTAGCGGGGCCTACGAGCAGTACTTC	CASSPPTSGAYEQYF